This T cell receptor (beta chain) is drawn from a study of vaccination and CD4 T cells after COVID-19. For the study at large: Sample collection from a few convalescent patients took place at day 14 and days 161 to 241 post-vaccination.

Cultured CD4+ T cells had their DNA profiled by the Oncomine TCR Beta short-read assay. A single record per CDR3 protein comes from TCRdb applying MiXCR to the PCR reads. The sample holds roughly 24,000 distinct CDR3 sequences, 30% to 45% seen once. Germline V CDR1 and CDR2: MNHEY, SVGAGI. V lost 2 bases and J 6 bases, leaving 10 bases between the germline ends. The CDR3 is made up of 13 amino acids. The sample's time point: late sampling 161 to 241 days after vaccination in a few convalescent patients. The sample's treatment: approximately nine-day PBMC culture with coronavirus spike peptide pools or control peptides (ViraFEST assay). Concerning this clonotype: What it binds is not known.

The V call is TRBV6-5, the J call TRBJ1-2; D is undetermined. The input for sequencing was CD4+ T cells from blood, cultured in vitro, taken about 7 months after SARS-CoV-2 vaccination. The sequence derives from a human donor who had recovered from COVID-19. The CDR3 nucleotides are TGTGCCAGCAGTTACAGGCGGTCAAATGGCTACACCTTC. It specifies CASSYRRSNGYTF.